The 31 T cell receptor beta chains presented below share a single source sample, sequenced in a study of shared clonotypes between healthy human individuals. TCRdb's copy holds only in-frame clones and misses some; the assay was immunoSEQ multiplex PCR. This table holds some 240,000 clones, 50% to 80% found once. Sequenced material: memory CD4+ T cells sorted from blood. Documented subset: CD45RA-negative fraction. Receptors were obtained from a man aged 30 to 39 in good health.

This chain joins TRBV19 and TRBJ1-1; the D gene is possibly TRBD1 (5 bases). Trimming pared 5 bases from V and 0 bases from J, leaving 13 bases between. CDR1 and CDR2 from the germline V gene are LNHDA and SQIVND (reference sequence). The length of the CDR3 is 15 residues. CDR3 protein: CASSANQGLNTEAFF. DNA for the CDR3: TGTGCCAGTAGTGCCAACCAGGGACTGAACACTGAAGCTTTCTTT.

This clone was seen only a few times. In DNA form, the CDR3 reads TGTGCCACCAGCAGGGGACTAGCGGGAGGGTCCTACAATGAGCAGTTCTTC. It encodes CATSRGLAGGSYNEQFF. The chain employs TRBV15 and TRBJ2-1; 16 nucleotides align to TRBD2. The CDR3 runs 17 residues. V dropped 3 bases and J dropped 1; count of bases not matched to a gene: 0. Germline V gene lookup returns CDR1 LNHNV and CDR2 YYDKDF (reference sequence).

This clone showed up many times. CDR3 sequence reads: CASSVDPGTGILYEQFF. In DNA form, the CDR3 reads TGTGCCAGCAGCGTTGACCCCGGGACAGGGATTTTATATGAGCAGTTCTTC. V and J are TRBV9 and TRBJ2-1; TRBD1 agrees at 9 bases. The germline gives CDR1 SGDLS, CDR2 YYNGEE. The junction had 14 bases not matched to a gene; V was cut back by 2 bases and J by 8 bases. This CDR3 has 17 residues.

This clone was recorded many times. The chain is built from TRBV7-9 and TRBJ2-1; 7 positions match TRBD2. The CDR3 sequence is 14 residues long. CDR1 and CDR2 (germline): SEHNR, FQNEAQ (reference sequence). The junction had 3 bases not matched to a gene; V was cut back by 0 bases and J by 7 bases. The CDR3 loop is CASSLAAGANEQFF. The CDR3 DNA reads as TGTGCCAGCAGCTTAGCGGCGGGAGCTAATGAGCAGTTCTTC.

The CDR3 protein is CASSLKDRADEQYF. The CDR3 nucleotides are TGTGCCAGCAGCTTAAAAGACAGGGCGGACGAGCAGTACTTC. This sequence joins TRBV7-9 and TRBJ2-7; 7 nucleotides agree with TRBD1. The CDR3 totals 14 residues. The V and J ends lost 2 bases and 5 bases, in that order; junction bases with no gene match: 6. CDR1 is SEHNR and CDR2 is FQNEAQ in the germline V gene (reference sequence).

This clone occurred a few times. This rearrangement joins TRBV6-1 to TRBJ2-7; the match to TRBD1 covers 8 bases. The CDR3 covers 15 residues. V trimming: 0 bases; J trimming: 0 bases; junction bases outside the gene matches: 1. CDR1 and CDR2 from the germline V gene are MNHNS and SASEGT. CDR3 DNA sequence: TGTGCCAGCAGTGAAGCGGGGACAGGCTCCTACGAGCAGTACTTC. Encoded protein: CASSEAGTGSYEQYF.

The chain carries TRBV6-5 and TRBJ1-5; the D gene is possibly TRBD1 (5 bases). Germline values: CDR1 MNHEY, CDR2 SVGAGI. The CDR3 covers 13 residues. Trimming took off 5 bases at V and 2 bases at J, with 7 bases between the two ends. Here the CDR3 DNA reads TGTGCCAGCAGTGGGACGGGCAATCAGCCCCAGCATTTT. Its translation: CASSGTGNQPQHF.

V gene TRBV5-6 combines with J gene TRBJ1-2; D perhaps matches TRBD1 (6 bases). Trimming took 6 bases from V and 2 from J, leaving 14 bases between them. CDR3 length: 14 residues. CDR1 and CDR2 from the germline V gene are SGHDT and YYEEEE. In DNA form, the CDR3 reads TGTGCCAGCACCAATGGGGGCGCCAACTATGGCTACACCTTC. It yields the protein CASTNGGANYGYTF.

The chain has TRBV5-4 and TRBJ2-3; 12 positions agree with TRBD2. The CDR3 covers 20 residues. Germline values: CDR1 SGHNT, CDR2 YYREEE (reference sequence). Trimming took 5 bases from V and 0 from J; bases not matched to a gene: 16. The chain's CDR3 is CASSTGSPGLAGTSTDTQYF. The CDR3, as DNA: TGTGCCAGCAGTACAGGGTCGCCGGGACTAGCGGGCACTAGCACAGATACGCAGTATTTT.

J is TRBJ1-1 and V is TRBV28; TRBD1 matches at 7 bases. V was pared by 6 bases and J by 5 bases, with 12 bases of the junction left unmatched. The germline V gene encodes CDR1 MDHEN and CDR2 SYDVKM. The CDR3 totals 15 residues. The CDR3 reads CASRPPLTGKTEAFF. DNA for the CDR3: TGTGCCAGCAGACCTCCACTGACAGGGAAAACTGAAGCTTTCTTT.

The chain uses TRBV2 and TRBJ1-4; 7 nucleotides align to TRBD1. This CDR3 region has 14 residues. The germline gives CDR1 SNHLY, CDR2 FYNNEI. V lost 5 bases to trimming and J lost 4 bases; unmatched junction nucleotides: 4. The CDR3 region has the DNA TGTGCCAGCAGTCGAAGGGGGCGTAATGAAAAACTGTTTTTT. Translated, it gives CASSRRGRNEKLFF.

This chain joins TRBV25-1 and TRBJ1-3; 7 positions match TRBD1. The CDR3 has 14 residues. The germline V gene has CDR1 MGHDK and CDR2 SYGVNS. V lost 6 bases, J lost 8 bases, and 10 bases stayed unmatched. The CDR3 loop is CASSRPRGEDTIYF. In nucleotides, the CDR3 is TGTGCCAGCAGCCGGCCCAGGGGGGAGGACACCATATATTTT.

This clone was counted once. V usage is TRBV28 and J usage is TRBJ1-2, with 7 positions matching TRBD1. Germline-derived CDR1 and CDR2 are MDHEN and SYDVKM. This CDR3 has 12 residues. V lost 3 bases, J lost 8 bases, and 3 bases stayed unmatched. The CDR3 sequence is CASSFQGEGYTF. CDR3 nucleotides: TGTGCCAGCAGTTTTCAGGGGGAAGGCTACACCTTC.

In DNA form, the CDR3 reads TGTGCCAGCAGTACAGAAAGCTCCTACAATGAGCAGTTCTTC. Amino acid sequence: CASSTESSYNEQFF. The V gene is TRBV5-5, the J gene TRBJ2-1; D remains unclear. Germline CDR1 and CDR2: SGHKS and YYEKEE (reference sequence). The CDR3 runs 14 residues. V gave up 5 bases and J gave up 0 bases, with 9 bases separating them.

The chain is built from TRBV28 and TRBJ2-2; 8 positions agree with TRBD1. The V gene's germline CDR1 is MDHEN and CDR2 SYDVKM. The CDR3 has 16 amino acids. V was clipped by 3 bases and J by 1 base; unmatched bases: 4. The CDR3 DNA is TGTGCCAGCAGTTTGTTGGACAGGGAGAACACCGGGGAGCTGTTTTTT. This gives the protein CASSLLDRENTGELFF.

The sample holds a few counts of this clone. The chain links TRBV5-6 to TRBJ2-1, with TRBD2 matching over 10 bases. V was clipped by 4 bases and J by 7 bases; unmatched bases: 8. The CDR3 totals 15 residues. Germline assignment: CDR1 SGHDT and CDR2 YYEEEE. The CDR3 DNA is TGTGCCAGCAGCAAATATCGGACTAGCGGAAATGAGCAGTTCTTC. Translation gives CASSKYRTSGNEQFF.

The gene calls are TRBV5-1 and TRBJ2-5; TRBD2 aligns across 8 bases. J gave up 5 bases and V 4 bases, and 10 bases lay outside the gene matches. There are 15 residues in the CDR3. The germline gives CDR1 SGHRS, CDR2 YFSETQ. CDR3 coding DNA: TGCGCCAGCAGCACCGGGACTAGAGCTGGGGAGACCCAGTACTTC. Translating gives CASSTGTRAGETQYF.

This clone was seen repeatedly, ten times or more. The CDR3 reads CASMGGRNYGYTF. CDR3 nucleotides: TGTGCCAGCATGGGAGGGCGCAACTATGGCTACACCTTC. The rearrangement links TRBV28 to TRBJ1-2; the D is unclear. The CDR3 consists of 13 residues. Germline V lookup: CDR1 MDHEN, CDR2 SYDVKM. V was pared by 7 bases and J by 2 bases, with 11 bases between.

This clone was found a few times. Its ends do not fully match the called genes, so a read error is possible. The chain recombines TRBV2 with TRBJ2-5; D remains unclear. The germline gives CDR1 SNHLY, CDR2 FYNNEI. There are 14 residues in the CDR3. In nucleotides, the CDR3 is TGTGCCAGCTGTGATAACAGTTACCAAGAGACCCAGTACTTC. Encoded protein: CASCDNSYQETQYF. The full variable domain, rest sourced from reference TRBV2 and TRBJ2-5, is EPEVTQTPSHQVTQMGQEVILRCVPISNHLYFYWYRQILGQKVEFLVSFYNNEISEKSEIFDDQFSVERPDGSNFTLKIRSTKLEDSAMYFCASCDNSYQETQYFGPGTRLLVL.

CDR3 protein: CASSEEFSGEQFF. The CDR3 DNA reads TGTGCCAGCAGTGAAGAGTTTAGCGGTGAGCAGTTCTTC. V and J are TRBV2 and TRBJ2-1; a possible D gene is TRBD2 (6 bases). The germline V gene has CDR1 SNHLY and CDR2 FYNNEI. V was shortened by 1 base and J by 9 bases, with 10 bases between the two germline ends. This CDR3 spans 13 amino acids.

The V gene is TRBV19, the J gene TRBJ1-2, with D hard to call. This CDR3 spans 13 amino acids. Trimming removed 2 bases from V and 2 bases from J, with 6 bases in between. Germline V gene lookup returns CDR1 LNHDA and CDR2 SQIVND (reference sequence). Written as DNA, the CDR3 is TGTGCCAGTAGTATATCCGGGAACTATGGCTACACCTTC. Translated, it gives CASSISGNYGYTF.

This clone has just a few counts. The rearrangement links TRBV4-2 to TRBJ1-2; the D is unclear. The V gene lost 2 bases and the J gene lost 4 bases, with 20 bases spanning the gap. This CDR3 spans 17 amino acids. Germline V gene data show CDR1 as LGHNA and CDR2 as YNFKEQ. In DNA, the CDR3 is TGTGCCAGCAGCCAACCCCGTGAGGCGCGGAGGAGCTATGGCTACACCTTC. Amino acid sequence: CASSQPREARRSYGYTF.

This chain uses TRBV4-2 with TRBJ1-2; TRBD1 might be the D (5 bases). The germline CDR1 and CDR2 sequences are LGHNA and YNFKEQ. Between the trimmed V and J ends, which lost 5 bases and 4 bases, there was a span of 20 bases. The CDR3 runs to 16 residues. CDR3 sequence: CASSSTGTILGYGYTF. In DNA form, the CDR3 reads TGTGCCAGCAGCTCCACGGGGACGATCCTCGGCTATGGCTACACCTTC.

CDR3 DNA: TGTGCCAGCAGTCCCCGGTCGGGGCTGGATACGCAGTATTTT. Residues: CASSPRSGLDTQYF. This chain joins TRBV27 and TRBJ2-3; the D call may be TRBD1 or TRBD2 (5 bases each). V shed 5 bases and J shed 6 bases, with 15 bases lying between them. Germline CDR1 reads MNHEY; CDR2 reads SMNVEV (reference sequence). CDR3 length: 14 residues.

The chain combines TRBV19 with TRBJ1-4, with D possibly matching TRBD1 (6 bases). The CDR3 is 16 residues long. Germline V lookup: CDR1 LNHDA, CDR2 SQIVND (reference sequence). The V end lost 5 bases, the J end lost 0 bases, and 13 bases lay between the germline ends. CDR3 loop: CASSAPRGATNEKLFF. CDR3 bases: TGTGCCAGTAGTGCCCCCAGGGGTGCAACTAATGAAAAACTGTTTTTT. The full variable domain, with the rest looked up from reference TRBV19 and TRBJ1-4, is DGGITQSPKYLFRKEGQNVTLSCEQNLNHDAMYWYRQDPGQGLRLIYYSQIVNDFQKGDIAEGYSVSREKKESFPLTVTSAQKNPTAFYLCASSAPRGATNEKLFFGSGTQLSVL.

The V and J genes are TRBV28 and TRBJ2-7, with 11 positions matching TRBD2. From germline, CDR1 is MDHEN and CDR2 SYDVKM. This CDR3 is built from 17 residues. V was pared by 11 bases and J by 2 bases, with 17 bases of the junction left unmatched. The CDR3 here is CAGLGLAGNKITYEQYF. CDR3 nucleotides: TGTGCCGGATTAGGACTAGCGGGCAATAAAATCACCTACGAGCAGTACTTC.

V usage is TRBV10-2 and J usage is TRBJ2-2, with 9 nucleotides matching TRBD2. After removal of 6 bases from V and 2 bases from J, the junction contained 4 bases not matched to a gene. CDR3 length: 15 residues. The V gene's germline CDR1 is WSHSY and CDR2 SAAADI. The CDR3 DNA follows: TGCGCCAGCAGCGTTAGCGGGGGTAACACCGGGGAGCTGTTTTTT. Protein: CASSVSGGNTGELFF.

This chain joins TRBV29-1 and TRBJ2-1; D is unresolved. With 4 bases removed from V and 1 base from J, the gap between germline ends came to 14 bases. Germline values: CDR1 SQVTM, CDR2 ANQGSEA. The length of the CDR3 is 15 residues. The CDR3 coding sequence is TGCAGCGTTGGAATCGGCGACCCGTCCTACAATGAGCAGTTCTTC. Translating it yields CSVGIGDPSYNEQFF.

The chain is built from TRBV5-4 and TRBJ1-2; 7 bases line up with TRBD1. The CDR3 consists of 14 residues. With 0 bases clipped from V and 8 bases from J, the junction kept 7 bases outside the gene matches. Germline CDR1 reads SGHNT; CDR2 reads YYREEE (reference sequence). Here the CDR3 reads CASSLVDRPVGYTF. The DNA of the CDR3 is TGTGCCAGCAGCTTGGTGGACAGGCCTGTAGGCTACACCTTC.

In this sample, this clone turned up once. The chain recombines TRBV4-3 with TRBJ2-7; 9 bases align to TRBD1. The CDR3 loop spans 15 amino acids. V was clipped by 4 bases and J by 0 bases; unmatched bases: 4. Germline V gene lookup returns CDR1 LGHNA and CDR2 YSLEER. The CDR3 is CASSRRTGASYEQYF. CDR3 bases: TGCGCCAGCAGCCGAAGGACAGGGGCCTCCTACGAGCAGTACTTC.

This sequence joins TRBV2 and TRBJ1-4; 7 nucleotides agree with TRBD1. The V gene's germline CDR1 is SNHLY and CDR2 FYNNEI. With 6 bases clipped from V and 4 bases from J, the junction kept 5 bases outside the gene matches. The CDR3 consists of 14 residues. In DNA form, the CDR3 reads TGTGCCAGCAGCCCGGGACAGAATAATGAAAAACTGTTTTTT. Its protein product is CASSPGQNNEKLFF.